Shown below are 8 T cell receptor beta chains from a single sample sequenced in a study of blood T cells in healthy people across ages. With a J-beta primer mix and a sample-barcoded 5' primer, a second PCR ran about 7 to 11 cycles. TCRdb passed the 5' RACE reads through MiXCR, listing each CDR3 protein once. The data hold 1 million to 1.2 million distinct CDR3 sequences, with approximately 38% observed a single time. The sequencing sample was made of blood. The receptors derive from a young man in good health.

The chain links TRBV27 to TRBJ2-2; TRBD1 might be the D (6 bases). The germline gives CDR1 MNHEY, CDR2 SMNVEV (reference sequence). CDR3 length: 15 residues. Trimming pared 2 bases from V and 6 bases from J, leaving 13 bases between. CDR3 protein: CASSLRDIGAGELFF. CDR3 in DNA: TGTGCCAGCAGTTTAAGGGACATCGGCGCCGGGGAGCTGTTTTTT.

The chain employs TRBV12-3 or TRBV12-4 and TRBJ1-2, with TRBD1 as a possible D gene (5 bases). CDR3 length: 14 amino acids. The V end was cut by 5 bases, the J end by 5 bases, with 15 bases between. The chain's CDR3 is CASSVRTTSYGYTF. CDR3 coding DNA: TGTGCCAGCAGTGTAAGGACAACTTCGTATGGCTACACCTTC.

The V and J genes are TRBV7-2 and TRBJ2-1; maybe TRBD1 (5 bases). Germline V gives CDR1 SGHTA, CDR2 FQGNSA. CDR3 size: 15 residues. Trimming pared 8 bases from V and 0 bases from J, leaving 14 bases between. CDR3 sequence: CASSDGAASYNEQFF. The CDR3 DNA reads TGTGCCAGCTCGGATGGGGCAGCCTCCTACAATGAGCAGTTCTTC.

This clonotype has just a few counts. The chain is built from TRBV9 and TRBJ1-1; 9 nucleotides line up with TRBD1. V trimming: 4 bases; J trimming: 5 bases; junction bases outside the gene matches: 3. This CDR3 region has 13 residues. Germline V gene data show CDR1 as SGDLS and CDR2 as YYNGEE. The CDR3 sequence: CASSYGQGTEAFF. CDR3 sequence (DNA): TGTGCCAGCAGCTACGGACAGGGGACTGAAGCTTTCTTT.

V is TRBV4-3 and J is TRBJ2-2; 8 bases map to TRBD2. The V gene end was trimmed by 0 bases and the J gene end by 4 bases; junction bases not matched to a gene: 7. CDR1 is LGHNA and CDR2 is YSLEER in the germline V gene. This CDR3 has 17 amino acids. The CDR3 loop is CASSQDLSGGITGELFF. The CDR3 DNA reads as TGCGCCAGCAGCCAAGATCTCAGCGGGGGTATCACCGGGGAGCTGTTTTTT.

This rearrangement joins TRBV5-6 to TRBJ2-2; D not certain. The V end lost 6 bases, the J end lost 6 bases, and 15 bases lay between the germline ends. The CDR3 contains 14 residues. From germline, CDR1 is SGHDT and CDR2 YYEEEE. The CDR3: CASNSLLSPGELFF. The CDR3, as DNA: TGTGCCAGCAACTCCCTGTTGAGTCCCGGGGAGCTGTTTTTT.

This clonotype showed up just a few times. This sequence joins TRBV6-6 and TRBJ1-2; D possibly corresponds to TRBD1 (5 bases). Germline V gene data show CDR1 as MNHNY and CDR2 as SVGAGI (reference sequence). This CDR3 comprises 14 residues. The V gene lost 2 bases and the J gene lost 6 bases, with 13 bases spanning the gap. CDR3 DNA: TGTGCCAGCAGTTACGCTCGGCAGGGTAATGGCTACACCTTC. Translation: CASSYARQGNGYTF.

This rearrangement joins TRBV19 to TRBJ1-5, with unresolved D. Between the trimmed V and J ends, which lost 6 bases and 3 bases, there was a span of 15 bases. This CDR3 spans 15 amino acids. The V gene's germline CDR1 is LNHDA and CDR2 SQIVND (reference sequence). The CDR3 DNA follows: TGTGCCAGTAGAGAGAGAGGGATCCTCAATCAGCCCCAGCATTTT. Translating it yields CASRERGILNQPQHF.